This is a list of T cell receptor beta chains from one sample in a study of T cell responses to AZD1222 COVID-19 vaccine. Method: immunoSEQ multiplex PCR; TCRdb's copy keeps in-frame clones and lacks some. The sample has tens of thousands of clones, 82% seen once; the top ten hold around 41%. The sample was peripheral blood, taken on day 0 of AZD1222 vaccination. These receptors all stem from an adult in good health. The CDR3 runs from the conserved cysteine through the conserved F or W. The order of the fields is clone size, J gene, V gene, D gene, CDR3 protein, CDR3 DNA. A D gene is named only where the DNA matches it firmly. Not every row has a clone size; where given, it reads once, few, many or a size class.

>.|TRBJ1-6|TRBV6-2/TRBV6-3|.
CASSTIETGSRSPLHF
TGTGCCAGCAGTACGATCGAGACAGGTTCTCGGTCACCCCTCCACTTT
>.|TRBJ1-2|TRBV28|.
CASSLRGIGYTF
TGTGCCAGCAGTTTAAGAGGGATCGGCTACACCTTC
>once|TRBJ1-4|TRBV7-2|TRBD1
CASSLVMTGSEKLFF
TGTGCCAGCAGCTTAGTCATGACAGGGAGCGAAAAACTGTTTTTT
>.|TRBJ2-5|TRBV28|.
CASSTLGYGQETQYF
TGTGCCAGCAGTACGTTGGGGTATGGGCAAGAGACCCAGTACTTC
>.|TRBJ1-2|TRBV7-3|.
CASSLPGGYGYTF
TGTGCCAGCAGCTTACCCGGGGGCTATGGCTACACCTTC
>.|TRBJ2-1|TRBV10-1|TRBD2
CASSPVTSGEPQEQFF
TGCGCCAGCAGCCCCGTAACTAGCGGGGAACCCCAGGAGCAGTTCTTC
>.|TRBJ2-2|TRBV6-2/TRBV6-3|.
CASSFASVPNTGELFF
TGTGCCAGCAGTTTCGCTAGCGTCCCCAACACCGGGGAGCTGTTTTTT
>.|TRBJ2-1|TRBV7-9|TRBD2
CASSWVTGLAGEEQFF
TGTGCCAGCAGCTGGGTGACGGGACTAGCGGGAGAGGAGCAGTTCTTC
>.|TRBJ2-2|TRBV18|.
CASSLAGNTGELFF
TGTGCCAGCTCTCTTGCTGGGAACACCGGGGAGCTGTTTTTT
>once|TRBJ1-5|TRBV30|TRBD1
CACSRGRDQPQHF
TGTGCCTGTTCTAGGGGGCGGGATCAGCCCCAGCATTTT
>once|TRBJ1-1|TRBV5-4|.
CASSPSLGGVTEAFF
TGTGCCAGCAGCCCTTCTTTAGGGGGGGTCACTGAAGCTTTCTTT
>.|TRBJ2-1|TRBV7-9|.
CASSLNQGRDEQFF
TGTGCCAGCAGCTTAAATCAGGGTCGGGATGAGCAGTTCTTC
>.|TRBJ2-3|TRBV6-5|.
CASSAGMGGSDTQYF
TGTGCCAGCAGCGCGGGGATGGGGGGCTCAGATACGCAGTATTTT
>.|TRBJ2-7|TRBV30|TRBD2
CAWSGYGSEATSGRVPAEQYF
TGTGCCTGGAGCGGTTACGGGTCGGAGGCGACTAGCGGGAGGGTTCCCGCCGAGCAGTACTTC
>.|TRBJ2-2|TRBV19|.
CASSIHTGELFF
TGTGCCAGTAGTATTCACACCGGGGAGCTGTTTTTT
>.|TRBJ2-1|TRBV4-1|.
CASSPGLSYNEQFF
TGCGCCAGCAGCCCCGGACTATCCTACAATGAGCAGTTCTTC
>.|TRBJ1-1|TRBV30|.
CAWSLGYEAFF
TGTGCCTGGAGTCTGGGATATGAAGCTTTCTTT
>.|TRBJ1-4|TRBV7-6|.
CASGEGEKGEKLFF
TGTGCCAGCGGCGAAGGGGAGAAGGGTGAAAAACTGTTTTTT
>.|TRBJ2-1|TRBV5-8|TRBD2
CASRRGSNEQFF
TGTGCCAGCCGGCGGGGGAGCAATGAGCAGTTCTTC
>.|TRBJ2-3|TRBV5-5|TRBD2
CASSLALAEGTDTQYF
TGTGCCAGCAGCTTGGCCCTAGCGGAAGGTACAGATACGCAGTATTTT
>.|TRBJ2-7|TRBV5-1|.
CASSLGPGLGTYEQYF
TGCGCCAGCAGCTTGGGCCCTGGATTGGGGACCTACGAGCAGTACTTC
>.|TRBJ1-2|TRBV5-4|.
CASSRGDYYGYTF
TGTGCCAGCAGCCGGGGAGACTACTATGGCTACACCTTC
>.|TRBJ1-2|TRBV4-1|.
CASSLPENYGYTF
TGCGCCAGCAGCCTCCCTGAAAACTATGGCTACACCTTC
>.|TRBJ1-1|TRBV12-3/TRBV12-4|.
CASRDTEITEAFF
TGTGCCAGCAGGGATACCGAAATCACTGAAGCTTTCTTT
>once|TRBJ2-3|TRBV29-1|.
CSTYGTKSTDTQYF
TGCAGCACCTACGGGACGAAATCCACAGATACGCAGTATTTT
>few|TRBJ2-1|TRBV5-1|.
CASSESQGGLYNEQFF
TGCGCCAGCAGCGAATCCCAGGGGGGCCTGTACAATGAGCAGTTCTTC
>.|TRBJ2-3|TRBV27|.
CASSKGGSDTQYF
TGTGCCAGCAGTAAAGGGGGATCAGATACGCAGTATTTT
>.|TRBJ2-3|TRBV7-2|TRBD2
CASSSGLAGAPGDTQYF
TGTGCCAGCAGCTCGGGACTAGCGGGTGCCCCGGGAGATACGCAGTATTTT
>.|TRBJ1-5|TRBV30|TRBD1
CAAAGQGLGQPQHF
TGTGCCGCGGCGGGACAGGGTCTAGGTCAGCCCCAGCATTTT
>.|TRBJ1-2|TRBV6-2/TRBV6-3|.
CASSPAGANYGYTF
TGTGCCAGCAGTCCCGCGGGTGCGAACTATGGCTACACCTTC
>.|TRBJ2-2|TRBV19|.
CASSDTNTGELFF
TGTGCCAGTAGTGATACGAACACCGGGGAGCTGTTTTTT
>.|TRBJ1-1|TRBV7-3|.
CASSWEVDTEAFF
TGTGCCAGCAGCTGGGAGGTCGACACTGAAGCTTTCTTT
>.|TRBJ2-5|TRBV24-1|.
CATQTEYQETQYF
TGTGCCACCCAGACAGAGTACCAAGAGACCCAGTACTTC
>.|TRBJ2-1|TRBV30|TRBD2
CACGGGYNEQFF
TGTGCCTGCGGGGGGGGCTACAATGAGCAGTTCTTC
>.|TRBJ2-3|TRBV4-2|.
CASSQDEGRSTDTQYF
TGTGCCAGCAGCCAAGATGAGGGCCGCTCCACAGATACGCAGTATTTT
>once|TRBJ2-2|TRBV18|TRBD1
CASSRDSSGELFF
TGTGCCAGCTCCCGGGACAGCTCCGGGGAGCTGTTTTTT
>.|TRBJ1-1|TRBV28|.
CASSSPRKAFF
TGTGCCAGCAGTTCCCCGAGAAAAGCTTTCTTT
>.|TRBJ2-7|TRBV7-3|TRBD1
CASSRDRGTTREQYF
TGTGCCAGCAGCAGGGACAGGGGGACCACAAGGGAGCAGTACTTC
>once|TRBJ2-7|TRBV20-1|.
CSARVGYEQYF
TGCAGTGCTAGAGTAGGTTACGAGCAGTACTTC
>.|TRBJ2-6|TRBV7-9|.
CASGDSGANVLTF
TGTGCCAGCGGCGACTCTGGGGCCAACGTCCTGACTTTC
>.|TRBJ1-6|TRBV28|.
CASTPRGVNNSPLHF
TGTGCCAGCACCCCCCGTGGGGTCAATAATTCACCCCTCCACTTT
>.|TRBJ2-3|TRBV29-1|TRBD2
CSVRSVLAGKFSTDTQYF
TGCAGCGTTCGCTCGGTTCTAGCGGGAAAGTTTAGCACAGATACGCAGTATTTT
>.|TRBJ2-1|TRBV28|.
CASRRADEYNEQFF
TGTGCCAGTCGGCGGGCGGACGAATACAATGAGCAGTTCTTC
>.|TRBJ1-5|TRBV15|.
CATDLEDGNQPQHF
TGTGCCACCGATTTGGAGGACGGGAATCAGCCCCAGCATTTT
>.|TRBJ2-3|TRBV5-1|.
CASSLVGQGLPDTQYF
TGCGCCAGCAGCTTGGTCGGCCAAGGTCTTCCAGATACGCAGTATTTT
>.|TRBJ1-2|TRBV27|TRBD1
CASSSGQGSYGYTF
TGTGCCAGCAGTTCGGGACAGGGGTCCTATGGCTACACCTTC
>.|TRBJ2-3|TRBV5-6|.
CASSPGPDTQYF
TGTGCCAGCAGCCCGGGTCCAGATACGCAGTATTTT
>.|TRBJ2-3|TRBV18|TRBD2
CASSLSSGGSTDTQYF
TGTGCCAGCTCACTTTCTAGCGGGGGAAGCACAGATACGCAGTATTTT
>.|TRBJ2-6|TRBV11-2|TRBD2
CASSLSGGAGANVLTF
TGTGCCAGCAGCTTATCGGGAGGGGCTGGGGCCAACGTCCTGACTTTC
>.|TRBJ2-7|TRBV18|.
CASSLSSYEQYF
TGTGCCAGCTCACTGAGCTCCTACGAGCAGTACTTC
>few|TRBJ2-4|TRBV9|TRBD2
CASSALAGGSGDPEYF
TGTGCCAGCAGCGCACTAGCGGGAGGGTCTGGCGACCCCGAGTACTTC
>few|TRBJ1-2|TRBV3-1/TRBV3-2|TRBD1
CASSYTGQANYGYTF
TGTGCCAGCAGCTACACGGGACAGGCTAACTATGGCTACACCTTC
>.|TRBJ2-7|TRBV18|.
CASSPGTTTAYEQYF
TGTGCCAGCTCACCCGGGACAACAACGGCCTACGAGCAGTACTTC
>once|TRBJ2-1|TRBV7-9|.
CASSPTSQDNEQFF
TGTGCCAGCAGCCCTACCAGTCAGGACAATGAGCAGTTCTTC
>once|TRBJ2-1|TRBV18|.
CASSPGNYNEQFF
TGTGCCAGCTCACCCGGGAATTATAATGAGCAGTTCTTC